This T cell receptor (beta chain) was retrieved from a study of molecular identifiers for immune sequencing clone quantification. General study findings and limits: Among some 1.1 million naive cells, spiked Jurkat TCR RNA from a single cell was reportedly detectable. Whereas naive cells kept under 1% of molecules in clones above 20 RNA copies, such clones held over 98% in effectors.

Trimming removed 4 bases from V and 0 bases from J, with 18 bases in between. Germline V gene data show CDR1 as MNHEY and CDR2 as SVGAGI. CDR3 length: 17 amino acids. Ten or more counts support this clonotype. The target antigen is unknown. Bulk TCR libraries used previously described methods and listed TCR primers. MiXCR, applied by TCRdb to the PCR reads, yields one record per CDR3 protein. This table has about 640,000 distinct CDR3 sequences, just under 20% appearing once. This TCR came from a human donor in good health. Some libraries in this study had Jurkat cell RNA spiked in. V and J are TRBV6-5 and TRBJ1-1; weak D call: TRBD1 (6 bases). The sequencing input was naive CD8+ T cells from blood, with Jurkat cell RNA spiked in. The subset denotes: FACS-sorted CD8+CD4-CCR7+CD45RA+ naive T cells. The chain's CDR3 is CASSSLASDSLNTEAFF. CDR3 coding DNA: TGTGCCAGCAGTTCCTTAGCGTCGGACAGCTTGAACACTGAAGCTTTCTTT.